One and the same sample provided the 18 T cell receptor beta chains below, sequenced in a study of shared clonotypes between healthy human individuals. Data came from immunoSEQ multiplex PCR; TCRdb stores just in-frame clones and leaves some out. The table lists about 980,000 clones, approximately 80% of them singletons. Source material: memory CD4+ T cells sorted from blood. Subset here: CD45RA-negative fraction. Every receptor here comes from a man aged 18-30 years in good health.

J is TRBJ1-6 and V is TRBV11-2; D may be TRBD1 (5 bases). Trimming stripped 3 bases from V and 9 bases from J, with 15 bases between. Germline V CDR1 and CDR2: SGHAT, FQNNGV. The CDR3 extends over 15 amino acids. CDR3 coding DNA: TGTGCCAGCAGCTTTTCAGGGCAAGGGGCTTCACCCCTCCACTTT. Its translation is CASSFSGQGASPLHF.

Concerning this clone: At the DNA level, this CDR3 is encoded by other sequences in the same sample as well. CDR3 protein: CASSLAGGSTDTQYF. As DNA, the CDR3 is TGTGCCAGCAGCTTAGCGGGAGGAAGCACAGATACGCAGTATTTT. V gene TRBV7-9 combines with J gene TRBJ2-3; possibly TRBD2 for D (6 bases). CDR3 length: 15 residues. Germline V gene data show CDR1 as SEHNR and CDR2 as FQNEAQ (reference sequence). The ends were cut back, 0 bases at V and 0 bases at J, with 7 bases in the middle.

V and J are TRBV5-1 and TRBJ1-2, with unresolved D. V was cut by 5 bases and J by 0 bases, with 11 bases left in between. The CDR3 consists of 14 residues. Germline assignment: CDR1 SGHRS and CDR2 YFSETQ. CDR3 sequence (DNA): TGCGCCAGCAGGGAGCCAGCCTCTAACTATGGCTACACCTTC. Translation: CASREPASNYGYTF.

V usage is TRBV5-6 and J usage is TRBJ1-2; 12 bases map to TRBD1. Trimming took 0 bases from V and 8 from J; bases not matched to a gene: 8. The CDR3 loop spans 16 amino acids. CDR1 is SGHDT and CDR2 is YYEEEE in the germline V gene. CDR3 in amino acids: CASSLDTGTGGLGYTF. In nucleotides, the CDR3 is TGTGCCAGCAGCTTGGATACCGGGACAGGGGGCTTAGGCTACACCTTC.

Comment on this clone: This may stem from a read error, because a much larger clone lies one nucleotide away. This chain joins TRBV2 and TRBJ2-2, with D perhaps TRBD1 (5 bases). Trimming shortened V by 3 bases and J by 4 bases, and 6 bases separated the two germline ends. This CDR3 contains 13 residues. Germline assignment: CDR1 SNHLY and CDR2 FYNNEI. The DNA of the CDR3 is TGTGCCAGCAGTGACAGGGCCACCGGGGAGCTGTTTTTT. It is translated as CASSDRATGELFF.

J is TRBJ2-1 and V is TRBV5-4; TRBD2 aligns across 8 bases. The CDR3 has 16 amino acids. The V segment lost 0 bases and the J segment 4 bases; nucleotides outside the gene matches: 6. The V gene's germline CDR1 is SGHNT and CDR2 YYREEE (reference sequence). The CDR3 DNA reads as TGTGCCAGCAGCTTGGTCTTCAGCGGGGGATACAATGAGCAGTTCTTC. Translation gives CASSLVFSGGYNEQFF.

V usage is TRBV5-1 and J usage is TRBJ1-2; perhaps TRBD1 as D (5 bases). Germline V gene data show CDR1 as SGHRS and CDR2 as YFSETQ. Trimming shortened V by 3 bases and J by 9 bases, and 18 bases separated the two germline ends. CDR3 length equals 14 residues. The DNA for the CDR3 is TGCGCCAGCAGCTCCGGGACCGAAGTTTATCGCTACACCTTC. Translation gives CASSSGTEVYRYTF.

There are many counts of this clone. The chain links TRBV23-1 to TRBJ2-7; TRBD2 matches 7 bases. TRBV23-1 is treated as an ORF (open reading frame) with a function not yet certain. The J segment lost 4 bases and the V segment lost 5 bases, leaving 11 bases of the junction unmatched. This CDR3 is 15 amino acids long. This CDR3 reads CASSYRGRAKYEQYF. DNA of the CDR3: TGCGCCAGCAGTTATCGTGGGAGGGCCAAGTACGAGCAGTACTTC.

CDR3 in DNA: TGTGCCAGCAGTTCCGTATCCCAGCCCCAGCATTTT. The encoded protein is CASSSVSQPQHF. This sequence joins TRBV28 and TRBJ1-5; D is undetermined. The V and J ends lost 4 bases and 7 bases respectively, with 8 bases between them. CDR1 and CDR2 (germline): MDHEN, SYDVKM. CDR3 length equals 12 residues. The full variable domain, rest sourced from reference TRBV28 and TRBJ1-5, is DVKVTQSSRYLVKRTGEKVFLECVQDMDHENMFWYRQDPGLGLRLIYFSYDVKMKEKGDIPEGYSVSREKKERFSLILESASTNQTSMYLCASSSVSQPQHFGDGTRLSIL.

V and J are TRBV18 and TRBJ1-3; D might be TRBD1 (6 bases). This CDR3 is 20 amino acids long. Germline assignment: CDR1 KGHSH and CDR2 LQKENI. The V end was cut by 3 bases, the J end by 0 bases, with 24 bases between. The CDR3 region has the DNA TGTGCCAGCTCACCCCAGGGGCCGGGTGCAGGGGCCACCTCTGGAAACACCATATATTTT. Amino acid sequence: CASSPQGPGAGATSGNTIYF. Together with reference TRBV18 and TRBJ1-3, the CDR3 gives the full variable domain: NAGVMQNPRHLVRRRGQEARLRCSPMKGHSHVYWYRQLPEEGLKFMVYLQKENIIDESGMPKERFSAEFPKEGPSILRIQQVVRGDSAAYFCASSPQGPGAGATSGNTIYFGEGSWLTVV.

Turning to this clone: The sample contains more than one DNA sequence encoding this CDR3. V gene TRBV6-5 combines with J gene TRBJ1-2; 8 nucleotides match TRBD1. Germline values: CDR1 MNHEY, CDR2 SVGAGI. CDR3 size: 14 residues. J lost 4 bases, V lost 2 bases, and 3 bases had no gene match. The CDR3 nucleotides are TGTGCCAGCAGTTACGGGACAGGACTCTATGGCTACACCTTC. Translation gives CASSYGTGLYGYTF.

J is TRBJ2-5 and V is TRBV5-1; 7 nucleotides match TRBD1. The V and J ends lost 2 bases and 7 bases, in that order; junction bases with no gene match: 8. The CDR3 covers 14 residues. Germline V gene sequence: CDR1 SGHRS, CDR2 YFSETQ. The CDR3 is CASSLMTGSRTQYF. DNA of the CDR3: TGCGCCAGCAGCTTAATGACAGGGTCTAGGACCCAGTACTTC.

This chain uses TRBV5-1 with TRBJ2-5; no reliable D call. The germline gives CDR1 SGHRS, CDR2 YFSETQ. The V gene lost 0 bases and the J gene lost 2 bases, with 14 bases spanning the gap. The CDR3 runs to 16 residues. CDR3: CASSLEGRKVQETQYF. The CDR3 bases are TGCGCCAGCAGCTTGGAGGGCAGGAAGGTTCAAGAGACCCAGTACTTC. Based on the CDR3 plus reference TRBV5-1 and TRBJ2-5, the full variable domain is KAGVTQTPRYLIKTRGQQVTLSCSPISGHRSVSWYQQTPGQGLQFLFEYFSETQRNKGNFPGRFSGRQFSNSRSEMNVSTLELGDSALYLCASSLEGRKVQETQYFGPGTRLLVL.

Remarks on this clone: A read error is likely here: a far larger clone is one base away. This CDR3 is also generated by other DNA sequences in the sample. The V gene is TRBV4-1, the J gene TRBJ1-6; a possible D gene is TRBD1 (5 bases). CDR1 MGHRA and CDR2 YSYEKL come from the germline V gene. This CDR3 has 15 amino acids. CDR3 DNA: TGCGCCAGCAGCCAAGACAGGGTTACGAATTCACCTCTCCACTTT. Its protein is CASSQDRVTNSPLHF.

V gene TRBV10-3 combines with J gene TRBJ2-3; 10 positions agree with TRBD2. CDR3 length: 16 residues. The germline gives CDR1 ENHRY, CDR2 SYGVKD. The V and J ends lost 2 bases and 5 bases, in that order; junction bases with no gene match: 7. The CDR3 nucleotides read TGTGCCATCAGTGAGAGGCTAGCGGGAGCGGGAGATACGCAGTATTTT. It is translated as CAISERLAGAGDTQYF.

Written as DNA, the CDR3 is TGTGCCAGCAGCGTAGCCGGGGCATTGGATACGCAGTATTTT. Protein sequence: CASSVAGALDTQYF. The chain joins TRBV9 to TRBJ2-3; TRBD1 or TRBD2 may be the D gene (5 bases each). The CDR3 consists of 14 residues. Per the germline V gene, CDR1 is SGDLS and CDR2 is YYNGEE. The V gene lost 0 bases and the J gene lost 6 bases, with 11 bases spanning the gap.

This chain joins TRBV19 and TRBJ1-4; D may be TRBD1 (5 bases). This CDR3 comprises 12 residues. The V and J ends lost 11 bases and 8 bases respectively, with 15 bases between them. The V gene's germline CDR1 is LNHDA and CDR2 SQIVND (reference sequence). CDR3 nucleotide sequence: TGTGCCGTTAAGGGGATTACCGAAAAACTGTTTTTT. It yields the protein CAVKGITEKLFF.

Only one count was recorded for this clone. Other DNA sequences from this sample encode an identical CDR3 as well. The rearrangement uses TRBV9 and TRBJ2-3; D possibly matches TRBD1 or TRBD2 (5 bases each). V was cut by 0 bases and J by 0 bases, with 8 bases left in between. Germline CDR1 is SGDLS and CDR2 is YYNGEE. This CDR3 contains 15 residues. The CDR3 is CASSVAGGSTDTQYF. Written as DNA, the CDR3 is TGTGCCAGCAGCGTAGCTGGGGGTAGCACAGATACGCAGTATTTT. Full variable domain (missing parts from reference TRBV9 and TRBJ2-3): DSGVTQTPKHLITATGQRVTLRCSPRSGDLSVYWYQQSLDQGLQFLIQYYNGEERAKGNILERFSAQQFPDLHSELNLSSLELGDSALYFCASSVAGGSTDTQYFGPGTRLTVL.